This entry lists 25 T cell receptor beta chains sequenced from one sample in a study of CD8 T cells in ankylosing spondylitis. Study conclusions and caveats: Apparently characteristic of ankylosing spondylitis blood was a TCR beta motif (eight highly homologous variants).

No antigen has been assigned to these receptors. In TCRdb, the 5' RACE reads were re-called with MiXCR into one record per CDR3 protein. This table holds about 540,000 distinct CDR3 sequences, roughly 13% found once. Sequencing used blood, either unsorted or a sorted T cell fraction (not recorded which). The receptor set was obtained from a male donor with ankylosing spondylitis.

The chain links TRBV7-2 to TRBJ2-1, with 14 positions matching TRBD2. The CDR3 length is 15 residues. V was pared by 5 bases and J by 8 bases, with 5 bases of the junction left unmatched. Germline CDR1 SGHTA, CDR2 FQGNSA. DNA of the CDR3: TGTGCCAGCAGCGGGGGACTAGCGGGAGAGTATGAGCAGTTCTTC. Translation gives CASSGGLAGEYEQFF.

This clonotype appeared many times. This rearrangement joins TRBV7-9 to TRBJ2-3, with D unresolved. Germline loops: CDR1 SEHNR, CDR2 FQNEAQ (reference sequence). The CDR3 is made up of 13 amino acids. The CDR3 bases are TGTGCTGATACGGAGCTTATCACAGATACGCAGTATTTT. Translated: CADTELITDTQYF.

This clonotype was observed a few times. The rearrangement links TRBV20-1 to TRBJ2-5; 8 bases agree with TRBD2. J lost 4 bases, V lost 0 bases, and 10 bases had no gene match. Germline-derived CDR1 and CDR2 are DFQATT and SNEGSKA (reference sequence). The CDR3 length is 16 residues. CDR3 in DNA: TGCAGTGCTAGAGATTGGGGGTTGGCGGGAGGAGAGACCCAGTACTTC. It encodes CSARDWGLAGGETQYF.

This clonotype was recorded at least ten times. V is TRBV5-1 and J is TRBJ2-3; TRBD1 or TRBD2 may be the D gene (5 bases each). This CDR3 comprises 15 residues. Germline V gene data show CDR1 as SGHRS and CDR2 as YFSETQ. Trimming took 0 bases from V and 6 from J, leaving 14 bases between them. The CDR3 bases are TGCGCCAGCAGCTTGGGCACAGGAGGAGCGGATACGCAGTATTTT. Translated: CASSLGTGGADTQYF. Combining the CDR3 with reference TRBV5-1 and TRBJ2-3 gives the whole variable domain KAGVTQTPRYLIKTRGQQVTLSCSPISGHRSVSWYQQTPGQGLQFLFEYFSETQRNKGNFPGRFSGRQFSNSRSEMNVSTLELGDSALYLCASSLGTGGADTQYFGPGTRLTVL.

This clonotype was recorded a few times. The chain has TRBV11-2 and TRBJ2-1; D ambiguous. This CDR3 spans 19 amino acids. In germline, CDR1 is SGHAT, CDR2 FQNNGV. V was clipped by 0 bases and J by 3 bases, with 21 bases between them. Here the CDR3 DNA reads TGTGCCAGCAGCTTAGAATCCCCACAGAGCGCCATCGTCTACAATGAGCAGTTCTTC. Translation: CASSLESPQSAIVYNEQFF. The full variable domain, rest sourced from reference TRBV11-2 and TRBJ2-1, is EAGVAQSPRYKIIEKRQSVAFWCNPISGHATLYWYQQILGQGPKLLIQFQNNGVVDDSQLPKDRFSAERLKGVDSTLKIQPAKLEDSAVYLCASSLESPQSAIVYNEQFFGPGTRLTVL.

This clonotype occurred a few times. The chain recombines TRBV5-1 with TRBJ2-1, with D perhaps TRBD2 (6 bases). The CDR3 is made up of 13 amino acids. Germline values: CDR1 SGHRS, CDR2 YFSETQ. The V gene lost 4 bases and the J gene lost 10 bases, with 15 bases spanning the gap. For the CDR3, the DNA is TGCGCCAGCAGCCGGACTGGGGGGAGGGAGCAGTTCTTC. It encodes CASSRTGGREQFF.

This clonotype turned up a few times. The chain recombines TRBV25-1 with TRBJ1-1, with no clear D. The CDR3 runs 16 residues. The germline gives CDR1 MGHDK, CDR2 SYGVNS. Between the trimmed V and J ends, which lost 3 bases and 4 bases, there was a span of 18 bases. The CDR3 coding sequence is TGTGCCAGCAGTGATACGGGGAGGGATGGTGGCACTGAAGCTTTCTTT. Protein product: CASSDTGRDGGTEAFF. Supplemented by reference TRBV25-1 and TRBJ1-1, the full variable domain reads EADIYQTPRYLVIGTGKKITLECSQTMGHDKMYWYQQDPGMELHLIHYSYGVNSTEKGDLSSESTVSRIRTEHFPLTLESARPSHTSQYLCASSDTGRDGGTEAFFGQGTRLTVV.

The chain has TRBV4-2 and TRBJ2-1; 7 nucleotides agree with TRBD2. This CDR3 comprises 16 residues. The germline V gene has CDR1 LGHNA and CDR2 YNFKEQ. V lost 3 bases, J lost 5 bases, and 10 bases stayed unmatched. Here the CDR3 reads CASSQVGLGGNNEQFF. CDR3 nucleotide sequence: TGTGCCAGCAGCCAGGTCGGACTGGGGGGGAACAATGAGCAGTTCTTC.

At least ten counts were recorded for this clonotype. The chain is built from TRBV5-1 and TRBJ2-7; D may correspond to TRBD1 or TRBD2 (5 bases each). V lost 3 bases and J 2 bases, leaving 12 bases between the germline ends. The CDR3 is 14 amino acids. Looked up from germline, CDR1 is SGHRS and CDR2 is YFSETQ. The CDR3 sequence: CASSSGTVTYEQYF. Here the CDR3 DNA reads TGCGCCAGCAGCTCCGGGACGGTGACCTACGAGCAGTACTTC.

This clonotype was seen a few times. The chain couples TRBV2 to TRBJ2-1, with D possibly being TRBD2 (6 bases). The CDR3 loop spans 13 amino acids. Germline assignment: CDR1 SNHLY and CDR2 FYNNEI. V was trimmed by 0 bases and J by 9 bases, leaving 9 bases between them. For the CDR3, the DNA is TGTGCCAGCAGTGAAGCGACTAGATCTGAGCAGTTCTTC. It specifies CASSEATRSEQFF.

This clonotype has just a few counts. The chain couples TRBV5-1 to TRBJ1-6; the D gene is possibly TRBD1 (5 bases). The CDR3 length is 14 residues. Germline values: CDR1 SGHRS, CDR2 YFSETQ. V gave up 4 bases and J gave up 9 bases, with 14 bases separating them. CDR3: CASSTGSGVSPLHF. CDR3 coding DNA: TGCGCCAGCAGCACCGGGTCGGGGGTTTCACCCCTCCACTTT.

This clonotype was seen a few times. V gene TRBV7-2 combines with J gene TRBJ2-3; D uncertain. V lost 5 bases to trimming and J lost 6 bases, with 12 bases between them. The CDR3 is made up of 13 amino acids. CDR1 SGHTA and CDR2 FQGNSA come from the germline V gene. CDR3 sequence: CASSPGGRDTQYF. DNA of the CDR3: TGTGCCAGCAGCCCAGGTGGGCGGGATACGCAGTATTTT.

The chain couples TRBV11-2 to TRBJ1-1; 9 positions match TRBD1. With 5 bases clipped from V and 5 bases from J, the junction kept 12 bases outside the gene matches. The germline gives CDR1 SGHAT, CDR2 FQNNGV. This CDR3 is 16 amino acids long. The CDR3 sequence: CASSPRQGVGWTEAFF. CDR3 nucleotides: TGTGCCAGCAGCCCGCGACAGGGGGTGGGGTGGACTGAAGCTTTCTTT.

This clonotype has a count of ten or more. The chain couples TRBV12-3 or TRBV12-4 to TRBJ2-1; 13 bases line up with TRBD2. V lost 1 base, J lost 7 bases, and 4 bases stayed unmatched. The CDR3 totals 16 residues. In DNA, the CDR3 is TGTGCCAGCAGTTTAGTACTAGCGGGAGGGGATAATGAGCAGTTCTTC. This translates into CASSLVLAGGDNEQFF.

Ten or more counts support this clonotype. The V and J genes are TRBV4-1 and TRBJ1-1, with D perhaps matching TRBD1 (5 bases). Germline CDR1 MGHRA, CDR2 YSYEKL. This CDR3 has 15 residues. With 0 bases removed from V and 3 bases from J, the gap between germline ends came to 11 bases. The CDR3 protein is CASSQEKGRDTEAFF. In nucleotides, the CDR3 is TGCGCCAGCAGCCAAGAAAAGGGGAGGGACACTGAAGCTTTCTTT.

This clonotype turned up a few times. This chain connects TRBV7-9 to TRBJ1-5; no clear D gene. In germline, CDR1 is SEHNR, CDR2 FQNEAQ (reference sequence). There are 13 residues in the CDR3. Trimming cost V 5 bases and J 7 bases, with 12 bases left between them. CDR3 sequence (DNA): TGTGCCAGCAGCCAGTCAGGAGGGCAGCCCCAGCATTTT. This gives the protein CASSQSGGQPQHF. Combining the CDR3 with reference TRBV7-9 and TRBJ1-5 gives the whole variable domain DTGVSQNPRHKITKRGQNVTFRCDPISEHNRLYWYRQTLGQGPEFLTYFQNEAQLEKSRLLSDRFSAERPKGSFSTLEIQRTEQGDSAMYLCASSQSGGQPQHFGDGTRLSIL.

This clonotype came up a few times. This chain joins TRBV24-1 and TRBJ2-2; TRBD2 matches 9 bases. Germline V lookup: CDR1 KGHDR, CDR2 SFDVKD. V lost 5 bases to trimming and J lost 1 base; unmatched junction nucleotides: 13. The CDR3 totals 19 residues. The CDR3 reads CATSARTGTSRGNTGELFF. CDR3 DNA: TGTGCCACCAGTGCCCGGACGGGGACTAGCAGAGGGAACACCGGGGAGCTGTTTTTT.

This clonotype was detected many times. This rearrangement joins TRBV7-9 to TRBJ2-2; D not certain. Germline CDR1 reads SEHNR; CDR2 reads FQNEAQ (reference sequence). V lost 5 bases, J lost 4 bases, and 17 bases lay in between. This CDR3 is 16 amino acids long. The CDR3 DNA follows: TGTGCCAGCAGCCCCTCGTTGGCGCGCGCCACCGGGGAGCTGTTTTTT. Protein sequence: CASSPSLARATGELFF.

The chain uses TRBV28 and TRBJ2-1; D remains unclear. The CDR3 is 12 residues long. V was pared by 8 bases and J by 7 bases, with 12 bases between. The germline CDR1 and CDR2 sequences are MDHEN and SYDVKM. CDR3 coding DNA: TGTGCCAGCGATAAGGTGGGAAATGAGCAGTTCTTC. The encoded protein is CASDKVGNEQFF.

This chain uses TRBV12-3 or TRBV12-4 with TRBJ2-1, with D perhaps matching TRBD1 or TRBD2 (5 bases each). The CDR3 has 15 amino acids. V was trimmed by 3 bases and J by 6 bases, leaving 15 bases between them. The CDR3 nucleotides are TGTGCCAGCAGTTTCGGGACCACGAGGGGCAATGAGCAGTTCTTC. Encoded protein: CASSFGTTRGNEQFF.

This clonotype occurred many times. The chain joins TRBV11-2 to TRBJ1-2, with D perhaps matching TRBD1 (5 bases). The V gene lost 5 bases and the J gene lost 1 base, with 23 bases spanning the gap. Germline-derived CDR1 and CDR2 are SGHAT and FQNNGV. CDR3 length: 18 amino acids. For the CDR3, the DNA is TGTGCCAGCAGCCCGCTAGGGGCGTCGGAAATCCTTAACTATGGCTACACCTTC. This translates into CASSPLGASEILNYGYTF.

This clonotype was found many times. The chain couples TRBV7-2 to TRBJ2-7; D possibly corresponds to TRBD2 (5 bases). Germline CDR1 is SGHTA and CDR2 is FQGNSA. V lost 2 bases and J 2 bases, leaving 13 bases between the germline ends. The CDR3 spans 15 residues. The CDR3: CASSLKVGETYEQYF. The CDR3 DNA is TGTGCCAGCAGCTTAAAGGTGGGAGAGACCTACGAGCAGTACTTC.

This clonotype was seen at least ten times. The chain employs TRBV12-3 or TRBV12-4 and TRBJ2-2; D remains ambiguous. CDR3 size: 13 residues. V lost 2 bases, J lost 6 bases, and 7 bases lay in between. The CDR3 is CASSLLPAGELFF. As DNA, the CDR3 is TGTGCCAGCAGTTTATTGCCCGCCGGGGAGCTGTTTTTT.

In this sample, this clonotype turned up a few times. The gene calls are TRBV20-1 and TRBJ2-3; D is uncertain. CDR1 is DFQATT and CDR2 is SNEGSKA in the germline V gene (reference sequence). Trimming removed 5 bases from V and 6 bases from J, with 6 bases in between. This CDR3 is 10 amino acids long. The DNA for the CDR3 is TGCAGTGCTTTTCGGGATACGCAGTATTTT. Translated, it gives CSAFRDTQYF.

Here the CDR3 reads CSARDPRAGVETQYF. The CDR3 nucleotides are TGCAGTGCTAGAGATCCCCGCGCGGGAGTGGAGACCCAGTACTTC. The rearrangement links TRBV20-1 to TRBJ2-5, with TRBD2 matching 7 bases. V dropped 0 bases and J dropped 5; count of bases not matched to a gene: 9. Germline assignment: CDR1 DFQATT and CDR2 SNEGSKA (reference sequence). The CDR3 contains 15 residues.